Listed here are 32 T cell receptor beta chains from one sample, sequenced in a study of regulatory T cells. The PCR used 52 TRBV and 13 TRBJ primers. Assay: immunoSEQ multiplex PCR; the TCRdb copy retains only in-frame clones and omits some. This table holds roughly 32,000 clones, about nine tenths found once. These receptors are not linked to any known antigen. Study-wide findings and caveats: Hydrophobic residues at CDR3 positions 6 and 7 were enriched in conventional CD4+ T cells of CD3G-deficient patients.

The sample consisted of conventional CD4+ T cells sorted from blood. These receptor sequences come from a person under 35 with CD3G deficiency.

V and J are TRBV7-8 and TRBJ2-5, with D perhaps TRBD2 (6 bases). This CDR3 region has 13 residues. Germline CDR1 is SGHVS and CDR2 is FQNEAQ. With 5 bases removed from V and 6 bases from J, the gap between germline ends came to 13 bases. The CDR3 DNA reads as TGTGCCAGCAGCCGTACCGGGGGACAGACCCAGTACTTC. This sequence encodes CASSRTGGQTQYF.

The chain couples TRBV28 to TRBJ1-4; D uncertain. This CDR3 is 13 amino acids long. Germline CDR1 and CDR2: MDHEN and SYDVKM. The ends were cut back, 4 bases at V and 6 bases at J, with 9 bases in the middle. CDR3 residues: CASSSGSDEKLFF. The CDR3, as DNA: TGTGCCAGCAGTTCCGGTTCAGATGAAAAACTGTTTTTT. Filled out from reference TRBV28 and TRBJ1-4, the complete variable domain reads DVKVTQSSRYLVKRTGEKVFLECVQDMDHENMFWYRQDPGLGLRLIYFSYDVKMKEKGDIPEGYSVSREKKERFSLILESASTNQTSMYLCASSSGSDEKLFFGSGTQLSVL.

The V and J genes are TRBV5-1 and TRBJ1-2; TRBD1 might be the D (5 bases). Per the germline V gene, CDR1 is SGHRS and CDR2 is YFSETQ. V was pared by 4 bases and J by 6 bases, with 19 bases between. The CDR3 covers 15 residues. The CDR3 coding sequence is TGCGCCAGCAGCCCGGGGGTTCGGGGGAGCCATGGCTACACCTTC. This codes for CASSPGVRGSHGYTF.

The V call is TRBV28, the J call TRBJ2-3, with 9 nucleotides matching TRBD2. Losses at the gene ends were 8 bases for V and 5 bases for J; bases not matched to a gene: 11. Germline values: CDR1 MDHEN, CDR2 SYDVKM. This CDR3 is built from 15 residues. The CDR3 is CASGRAGGARDTQYF. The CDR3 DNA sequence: TGTGCCAGCGGGCGCGCGGGAGGGGCGAGAGATACGCAGTATTTT.

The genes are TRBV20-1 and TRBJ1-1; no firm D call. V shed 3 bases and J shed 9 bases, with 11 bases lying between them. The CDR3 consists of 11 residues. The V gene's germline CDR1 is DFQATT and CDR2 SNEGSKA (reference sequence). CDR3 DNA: TGCAGTGCTAGTCGGGAGGGCAAAGCTTTCTTT. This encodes CSASREGKAFF.

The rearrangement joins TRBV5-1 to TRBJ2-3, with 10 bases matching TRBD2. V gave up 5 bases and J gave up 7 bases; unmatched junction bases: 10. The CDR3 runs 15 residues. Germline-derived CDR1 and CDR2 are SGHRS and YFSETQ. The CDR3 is CASSPTLAGTNTQYF. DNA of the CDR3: TGCGCCAGCAGTCCCACACTAGCGGGGACAAATACGCAGTATTTT.

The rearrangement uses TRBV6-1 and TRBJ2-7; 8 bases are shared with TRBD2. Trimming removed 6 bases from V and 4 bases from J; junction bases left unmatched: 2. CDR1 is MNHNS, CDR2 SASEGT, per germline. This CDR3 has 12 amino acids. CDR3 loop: CASSTSGYEQYF. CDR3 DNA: TGTGCCAGCAGCACTAGCGGATACGAGCAGTACTTC.

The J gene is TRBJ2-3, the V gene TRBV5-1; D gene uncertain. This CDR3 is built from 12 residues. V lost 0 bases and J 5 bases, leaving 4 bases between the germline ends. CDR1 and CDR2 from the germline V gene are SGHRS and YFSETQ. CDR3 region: CASSLDLDTQYF. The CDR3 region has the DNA TGCGCCAGCAGCTTGGATTTAGATACGCAGTATTTT.

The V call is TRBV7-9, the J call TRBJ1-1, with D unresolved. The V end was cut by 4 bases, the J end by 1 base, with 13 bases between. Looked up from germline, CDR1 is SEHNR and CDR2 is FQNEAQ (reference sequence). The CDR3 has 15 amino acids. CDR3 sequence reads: CASSYGPEGNTEAFF. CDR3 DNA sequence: TGTGCCAGCAGCTACGGACCCGAAGGGAACACTGAAGCTTTCTTT.

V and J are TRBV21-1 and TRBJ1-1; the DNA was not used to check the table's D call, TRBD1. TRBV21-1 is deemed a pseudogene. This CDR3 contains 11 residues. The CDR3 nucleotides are TGTGCCAGCAGCAAACAGGGGGGAGCTTTCTTT. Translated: CASSKQGGAFF.

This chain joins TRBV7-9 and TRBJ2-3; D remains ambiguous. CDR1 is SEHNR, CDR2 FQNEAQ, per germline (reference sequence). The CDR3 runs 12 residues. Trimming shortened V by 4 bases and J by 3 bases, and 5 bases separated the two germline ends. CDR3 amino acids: CASSSWTDTQYF. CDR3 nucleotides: TGTGCCAGCAGCTCCTGGACAGATACGCAGTATTTT.

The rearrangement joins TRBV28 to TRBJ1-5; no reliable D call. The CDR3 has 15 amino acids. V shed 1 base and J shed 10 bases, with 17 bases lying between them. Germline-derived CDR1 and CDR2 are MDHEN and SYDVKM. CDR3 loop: CASSLLSLNSAPQHF. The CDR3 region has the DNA TGTGCCAGCAGTTTATTGAGTCTTAATTCGGCCCCCCAGCATTTT.

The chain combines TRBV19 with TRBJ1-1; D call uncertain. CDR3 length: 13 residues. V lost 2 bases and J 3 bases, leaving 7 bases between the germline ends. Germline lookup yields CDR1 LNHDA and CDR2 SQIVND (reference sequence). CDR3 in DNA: TGTGCCAGTAGTATATCTGGGGACACTGAAGCTTTCTTT. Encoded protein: CASSISGDTEAFF.

CDR3 loop: CASRVFRDQPQHF. CDR3 nucleotide sequence: TGTGCCAGCAGAGTCTTTAGGGATCAGCCCCAGCATTTT. The chain combines TRBV6-6 with TRBJ1-5, with no clear D. The germline CDR1 and CDR2 sequences are MNHNY and SVGAGI (reference sequence). V lost 6 bases and J 5 bases, leaving 11 bases between the germline ends. The CDR3 length is 13 residues.

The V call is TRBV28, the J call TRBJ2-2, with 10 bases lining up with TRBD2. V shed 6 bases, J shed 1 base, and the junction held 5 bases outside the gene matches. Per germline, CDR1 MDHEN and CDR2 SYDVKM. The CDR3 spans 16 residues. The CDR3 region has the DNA TGTGCCAGCAGGCGACGGACTAGCGGGAACACCGGGGAGCTGTTTTTT. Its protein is CASRRRTSGNTGELFF.

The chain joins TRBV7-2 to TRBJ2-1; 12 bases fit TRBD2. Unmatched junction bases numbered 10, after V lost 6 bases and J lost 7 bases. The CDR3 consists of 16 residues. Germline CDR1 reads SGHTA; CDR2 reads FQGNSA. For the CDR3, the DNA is TGTGCCAGCAGTTATCTAGCGGGAGGGGGGAGGAATGAGCAGTTCTTC. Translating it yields CASSYLAGGGRNEQFF.

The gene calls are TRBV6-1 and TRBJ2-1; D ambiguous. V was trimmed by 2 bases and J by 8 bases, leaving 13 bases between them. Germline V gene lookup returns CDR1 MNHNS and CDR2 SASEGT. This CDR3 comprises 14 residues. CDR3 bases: TGTGCCAGCAGTGAATACGCCCTCCGGGATGAGCAGTTCTTC. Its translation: CASSEYALRDEQFF.

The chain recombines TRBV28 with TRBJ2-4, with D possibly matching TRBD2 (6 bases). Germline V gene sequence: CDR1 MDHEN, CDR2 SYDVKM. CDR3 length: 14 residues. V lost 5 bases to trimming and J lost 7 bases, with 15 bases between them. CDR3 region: CASSLASVGNIQYF. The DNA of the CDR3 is TGTGCCAGCAGTCTAGCGTCTGTAGGGAACATTCAGTACTTC.

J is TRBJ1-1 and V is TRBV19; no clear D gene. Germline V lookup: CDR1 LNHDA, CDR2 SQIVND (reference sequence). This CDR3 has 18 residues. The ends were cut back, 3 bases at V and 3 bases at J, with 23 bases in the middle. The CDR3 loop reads CASSILPTTSLKDTEAFF. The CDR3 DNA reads TGTGCCAGTAGTATTCTCCCCACGACATCCCTGAAGGACACTGAAGCTTTCTTT.

For the CDR3, the DNA is TGTGCCAGCAGCTCCGGGACAGGGCGCTCTGGGGCCAACGTCCTGACTTTC. Its translation is CASSSGTGRSGANVLTF. This chain uses TRBV7-8 with TRBJ2-6, with 9 nucleotides matching TRBD1. The CDR3 is made up of 17 amino acids. Germline values: CDR1 SGHVS, CDR2 FQNEAQ. Germline trimming cut 4 bases from V and 0 bases from J; bases unmatched to any gene: 4.

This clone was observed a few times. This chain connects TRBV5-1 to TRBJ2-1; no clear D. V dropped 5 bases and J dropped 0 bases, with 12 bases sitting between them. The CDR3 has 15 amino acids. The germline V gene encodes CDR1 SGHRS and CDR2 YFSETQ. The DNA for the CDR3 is TGCGCCAGCAGTCAAGGACGGACCTCCTACAATGAGCAGTTCTTC. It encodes CASSQGRTSYNEQFF.

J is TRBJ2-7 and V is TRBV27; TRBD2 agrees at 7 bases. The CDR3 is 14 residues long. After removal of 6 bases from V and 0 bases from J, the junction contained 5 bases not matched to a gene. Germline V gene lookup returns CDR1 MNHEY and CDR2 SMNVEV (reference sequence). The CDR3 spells CASRPSGASYEQYF. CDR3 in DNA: TGTGCCAGCAGGCCGAGCGGGGCCTCCTACGAGCAGTACTTC.

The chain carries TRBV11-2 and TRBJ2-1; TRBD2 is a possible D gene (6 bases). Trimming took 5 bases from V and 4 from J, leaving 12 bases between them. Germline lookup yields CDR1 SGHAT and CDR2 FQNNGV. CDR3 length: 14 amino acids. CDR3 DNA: TGTGCCAGCAGCCCCCGGGACTTTTACAATGAGCAGTTCTTC. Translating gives CASSPRDFYNEQFF.

CDR3 nucleotide sequence: TGTGCCAGCAGCCCACAGCTTAGGGGCACCGGGGAGCTGTTTTTT. This codes for CASSPQLRGTGELFF. The genes are TRBV7-2 and TRBJ2-2; maybe TRBD1 (5 bases). The V end lost 5 bases, the J end lost 4 bases, and 14 bases lay between the germline ends. The CDR3 has 15 amino acids. Germline V gene lookup returns CDR1 SGHTA and CDR2 FQGNSA.

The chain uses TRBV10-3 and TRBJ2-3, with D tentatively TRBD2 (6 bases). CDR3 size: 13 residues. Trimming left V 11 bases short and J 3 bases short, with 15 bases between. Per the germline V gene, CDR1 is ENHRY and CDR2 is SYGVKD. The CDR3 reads CAARAEGTDTQYF. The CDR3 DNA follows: TGTGCCGCCCGGGCGGAGGGGACAGATACGCAGTATTTT.

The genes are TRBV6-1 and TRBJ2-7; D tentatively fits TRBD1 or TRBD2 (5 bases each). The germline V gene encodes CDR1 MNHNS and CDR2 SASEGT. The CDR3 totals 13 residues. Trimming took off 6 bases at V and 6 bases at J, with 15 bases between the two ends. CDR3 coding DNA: TGTGCCAGCAGCCGGGACCCGACCGCCGAGCAGTACTTC. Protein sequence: CASSRDPTAEQYF.

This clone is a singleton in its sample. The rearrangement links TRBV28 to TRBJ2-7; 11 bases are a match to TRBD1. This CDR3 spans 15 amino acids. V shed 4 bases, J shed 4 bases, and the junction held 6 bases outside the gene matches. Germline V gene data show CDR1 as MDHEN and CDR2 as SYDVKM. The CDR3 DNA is TGTGCCAGCAGTTGGGGAGGACAGGGGGCTTACGAGCAGTACTTC. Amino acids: CASSWGGQGAYEQYF.

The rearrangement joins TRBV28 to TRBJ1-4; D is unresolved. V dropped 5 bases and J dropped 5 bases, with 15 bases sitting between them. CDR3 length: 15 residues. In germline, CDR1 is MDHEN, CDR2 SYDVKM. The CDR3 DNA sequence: TGTGCCAGCAGTCGTCCCCTCCTGGGAAATGAAAAACTGTTTTTT. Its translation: CASSRPLLGNEKLFF.

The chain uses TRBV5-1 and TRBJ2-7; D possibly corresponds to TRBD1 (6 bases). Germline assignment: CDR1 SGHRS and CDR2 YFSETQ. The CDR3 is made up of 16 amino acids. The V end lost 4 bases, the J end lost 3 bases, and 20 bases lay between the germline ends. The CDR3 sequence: CASSPEDRTLFYEQYF. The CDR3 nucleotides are TGCGCCAGCAGCCCGGAGGACAGAACCCTATTCTACGAGCAGTACTTC.

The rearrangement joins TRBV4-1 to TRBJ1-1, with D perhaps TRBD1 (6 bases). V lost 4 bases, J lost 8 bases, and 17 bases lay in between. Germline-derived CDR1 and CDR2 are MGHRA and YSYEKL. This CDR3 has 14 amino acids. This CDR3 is CASSLLPGGLEAFF. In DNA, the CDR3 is TGCGCCAGCAGCCTCCTCCCGGGGGGGCTAGAAGCTTTCTTT.

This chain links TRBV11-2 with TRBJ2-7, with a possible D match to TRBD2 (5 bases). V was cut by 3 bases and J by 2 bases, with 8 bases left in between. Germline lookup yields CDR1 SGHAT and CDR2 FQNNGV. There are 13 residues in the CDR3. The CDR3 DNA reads TGTGCCAGCAGCTTGACGGGAACCTACGAGCAGTACTTC. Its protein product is CASSLTGTYEQYF. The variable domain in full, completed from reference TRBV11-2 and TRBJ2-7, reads EAGVAQSPRYKIIEKRQSVAFWCNPISGHATLYWYQQILGQGPKLLIQFQNNGVVDDSQLPKDRFSAERLKGVDSTLKIQPAKLEDSAVYLCASSLTGTYEQYFGPGTRLTVT.

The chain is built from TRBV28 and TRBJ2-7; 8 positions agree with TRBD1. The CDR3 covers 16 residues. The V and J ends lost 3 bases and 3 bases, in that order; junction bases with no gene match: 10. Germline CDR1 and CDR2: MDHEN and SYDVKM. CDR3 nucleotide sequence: TGTGCCAGCAGTTTGGGGGGTGGAACAGGGGGCTACGAGCAGTACTTC. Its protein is CASSLGGGTGGYEQYF. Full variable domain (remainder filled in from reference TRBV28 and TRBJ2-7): DVKVTQSSRYLVKRTGEKVFLECVQDMDHENMFWYRQDPGLGLRLIYFSYDVKMKEKGDIPEGYSVSREKKERFSLILESASTNQTSMYLCASSLGGGTGGYEQYFGPGTRLTVT.